This T cell receptor beta chain was sequenced during a study of cytomegalovirus exposure and HLA in healthy donors. For the study at large: Most donors, about 77% of 398 genotyped, fell in the Caucasian-associated ancestry cluster.

Trimming took 5 bases from V and 0 from J; bases not matched to a gene: 10. The CDR3 loop spans 17 amino acids. Germline CDR1 and CDR2: MDHEN and SYDVKM. On this clone itself: Its specificity is not known.

Whole-study results and caveats: In a later analysis, several top co-occurrence clusters appeared linked to parvovirus B19, influenza, CMV and Epstein-Barr virus. Segments of the TCR beta V type were, in most cases, productive about 87% or about 30% of the time in an earlier analysis.

Use of 60 Vbeta and 13 Jbeta primers characterized the PCR. Method: immunoSEQ multiplex PCR; TCRdb's copy keeps in-frame clones and lacks some. The sample includes 120,000 or so clones, 80% to 90% of them seen just once. The chain is built from TRBV28 and TRBJ1-3, with 7 nucleotides matching TRBD1. The receptor comes from a woman aged 35 to 49 in good health and CMV-seropositive. The source material was PBMCs. The CDR3 sequence: CASSALRQGLSGNTIYF. The CDR3 nucleotides are TGTGCCAGCAGTGCCCTCCGACAGGGTCTCTCTGGAAACACCATATATTTT.